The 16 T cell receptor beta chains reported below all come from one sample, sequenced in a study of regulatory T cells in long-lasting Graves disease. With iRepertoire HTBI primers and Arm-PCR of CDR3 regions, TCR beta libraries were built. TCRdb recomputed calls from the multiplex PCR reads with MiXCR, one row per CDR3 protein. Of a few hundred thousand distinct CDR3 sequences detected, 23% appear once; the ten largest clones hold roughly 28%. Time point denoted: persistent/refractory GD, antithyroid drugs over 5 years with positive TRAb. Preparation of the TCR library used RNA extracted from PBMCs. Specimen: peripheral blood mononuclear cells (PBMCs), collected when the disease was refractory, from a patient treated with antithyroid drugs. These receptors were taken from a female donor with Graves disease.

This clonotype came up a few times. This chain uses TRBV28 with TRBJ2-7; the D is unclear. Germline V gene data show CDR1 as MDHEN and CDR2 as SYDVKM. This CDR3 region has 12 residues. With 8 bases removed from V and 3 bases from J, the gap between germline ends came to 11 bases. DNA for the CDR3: TGTGCCAGCCTACAGCCCGGCTACGAGCAGTACTTC. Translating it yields CASLQPGYEQYF.

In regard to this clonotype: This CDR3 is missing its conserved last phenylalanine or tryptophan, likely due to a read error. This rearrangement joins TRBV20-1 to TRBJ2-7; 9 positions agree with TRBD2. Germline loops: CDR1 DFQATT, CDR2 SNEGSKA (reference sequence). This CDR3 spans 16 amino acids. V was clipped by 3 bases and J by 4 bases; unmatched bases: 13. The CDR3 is CSASKRLSSGTYEQYL. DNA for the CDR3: TGCAGTGCTAGCAAGCGCCTGTCTAGCGGGACTTACGAGCAGTACCTC.

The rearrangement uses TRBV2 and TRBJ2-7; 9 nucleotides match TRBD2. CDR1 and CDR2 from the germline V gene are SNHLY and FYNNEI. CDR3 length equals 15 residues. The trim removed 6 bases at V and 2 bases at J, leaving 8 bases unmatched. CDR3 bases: TGTGCCAGCAGGATTAGCGGGAGTCCTACCTACGAGCAGTACTTC. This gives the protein CASRISGSPTYEQYF.

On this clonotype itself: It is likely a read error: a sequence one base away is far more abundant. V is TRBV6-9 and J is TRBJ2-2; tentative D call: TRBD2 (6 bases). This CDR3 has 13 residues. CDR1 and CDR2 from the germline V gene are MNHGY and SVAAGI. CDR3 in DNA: TGTGCCAGCAGTCTTAGCGATTCCGGGGGGCTGTTTTTT. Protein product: CASSLSDSGGLFF.

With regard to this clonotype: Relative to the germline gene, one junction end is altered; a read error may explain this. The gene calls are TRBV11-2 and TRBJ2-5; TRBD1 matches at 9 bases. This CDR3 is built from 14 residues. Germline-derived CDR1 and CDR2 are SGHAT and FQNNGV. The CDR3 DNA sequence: TGTGCTAGCAGCTTTCGGACAGGGGTGGAGACCCAGTACTTC. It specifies CASSFRTGVETQYF.

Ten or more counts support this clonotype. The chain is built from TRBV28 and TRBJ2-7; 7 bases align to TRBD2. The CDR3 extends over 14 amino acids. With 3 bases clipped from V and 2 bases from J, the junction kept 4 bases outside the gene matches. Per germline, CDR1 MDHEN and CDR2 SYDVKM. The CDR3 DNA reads TGTGCCAGCAGTTTTCGGGGGGTAACCTACGAGCAGTACTTC. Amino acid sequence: CASSFRGVTYEQYF.

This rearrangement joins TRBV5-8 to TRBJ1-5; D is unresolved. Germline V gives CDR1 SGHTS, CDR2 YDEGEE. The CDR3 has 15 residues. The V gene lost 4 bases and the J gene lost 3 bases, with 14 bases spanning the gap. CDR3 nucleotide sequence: TGTGCCAGCAGCCTCTCCCCGGGATTCAATCAGCCCCAGCATTTT. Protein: CASSLSPGFNQPQHF.

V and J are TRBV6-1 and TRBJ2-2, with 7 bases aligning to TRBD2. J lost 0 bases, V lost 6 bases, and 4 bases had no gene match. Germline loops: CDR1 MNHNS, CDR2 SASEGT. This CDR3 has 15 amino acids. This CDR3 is CASSDLAANTGELFF. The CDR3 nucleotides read TGTGCCAGCAGCGACCTAGCGGCGAACACCGGGGAGCTGTTTTTT.

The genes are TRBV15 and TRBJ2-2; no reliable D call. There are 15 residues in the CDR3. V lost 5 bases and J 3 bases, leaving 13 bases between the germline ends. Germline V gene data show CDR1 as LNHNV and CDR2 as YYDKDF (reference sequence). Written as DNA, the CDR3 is TGTGCCACCAGCCTAGAAAACGACTACACCGGGGAGCTGTTTTTT. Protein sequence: CATSLENDYTGELFF. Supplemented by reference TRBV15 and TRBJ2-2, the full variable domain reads DAMVIQNPRYQVTQFGKPVTLSCSQTLNHNVMYWYQQKSSQAPKLLFHYYDKDFNNEADTPDNFQSRRPNTSFCFLDIRSPGLGDTAMYLCATSLENDYTGELFFGEGSRLTVL.

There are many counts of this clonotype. The CDR3 reads CASTRDLTGQPQHF. The DNA of the CDR3 is TGTGCCAGCACGAGAGACCTCACGGGTCAGCCCCAGCATTTT. The gene calls are TRBV2 and TRBJ1-5, with unresolved D. The CDR3 covers 14 residues. Trimming cost V 7 bases and J 6 bases, with 16 bases left between them. Germline CDR1 and CDR2: SNHLY and FYNNEI.

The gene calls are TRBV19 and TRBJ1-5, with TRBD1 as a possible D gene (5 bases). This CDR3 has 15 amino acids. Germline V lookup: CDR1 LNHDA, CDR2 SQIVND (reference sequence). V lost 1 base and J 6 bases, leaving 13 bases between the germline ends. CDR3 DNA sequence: TGTGCCAGTAGTATAGGAGGGCAGGGTAGTCAGCCCCAGCATTTT. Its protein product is CASSIGGQGSQPQHF.

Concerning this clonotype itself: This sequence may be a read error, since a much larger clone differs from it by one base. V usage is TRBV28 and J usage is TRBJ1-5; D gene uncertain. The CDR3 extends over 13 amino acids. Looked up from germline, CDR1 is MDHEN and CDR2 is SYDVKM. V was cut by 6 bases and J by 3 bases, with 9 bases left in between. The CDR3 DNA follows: TGTGCCAGCAGGAGTTATAACAATCAGCCCCAGCATTTT. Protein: CASRSYNNQPQHF. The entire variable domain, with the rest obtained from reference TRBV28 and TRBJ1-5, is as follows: DVKVTQSSRYLVKRTGEKVFLECVQDMDHENMFWYRQDPGLGLRLIYFSYDVKMKEKGDIPEGYSVSREKKERFSLILESASTNQTSMYLCASRSYNNQPQHFGDGTRLSIL.

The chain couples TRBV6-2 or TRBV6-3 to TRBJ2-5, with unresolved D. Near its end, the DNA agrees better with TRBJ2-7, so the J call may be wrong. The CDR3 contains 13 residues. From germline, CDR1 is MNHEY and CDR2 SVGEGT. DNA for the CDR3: TGTGCCAGCAGTTACGGGATTGGGGACGAGCAGTACTTC. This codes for CASSYGIGDEQYF.

CDR3 in amino acids: CASGRRQDTEAFF. In DNA, the CDR3 is TGTGCCAGTGGGCGGCGGCAGGATACTGAAGCTTTCTTT. The gene calls are TRBV19 and TRBJ1-1; D gene unclear. Between the trimmed V and J ends, which lost 8 bases and 5 bases, there was a span of 15 bases. This CDR3 region has 13 residues. Germline CDR1 reads LNHDA; CDR2 reads SQIVND (reference sequence).

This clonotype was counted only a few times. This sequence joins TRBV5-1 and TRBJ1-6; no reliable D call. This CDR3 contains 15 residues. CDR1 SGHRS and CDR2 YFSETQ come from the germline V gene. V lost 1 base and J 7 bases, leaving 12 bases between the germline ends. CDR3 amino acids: CASSLFAGPNSPLHF. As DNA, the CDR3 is TGCGCCAGCAGCTTGTTCGCGGGCCCCAATTCACCCCTCCACTTT.

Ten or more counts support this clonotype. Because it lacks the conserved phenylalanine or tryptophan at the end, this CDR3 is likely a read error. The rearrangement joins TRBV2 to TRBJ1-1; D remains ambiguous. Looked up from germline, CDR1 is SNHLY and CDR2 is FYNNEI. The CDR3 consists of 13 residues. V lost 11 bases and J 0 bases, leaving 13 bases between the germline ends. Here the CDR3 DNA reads TGTGCCGGATCCGTGGCCCTGAACACTGAAGCTTTCCTT. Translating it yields CAGSVALNTEAFL.